This TCR beta chain was retrieved from a study of blood T cells in healthy people across ages. Per the germline V gene, CDR1 is SGHNT and CDR2 is YENEEA. The germline V and J ends were trimmed by 1 base and 0 bases, with 7 bases remaining between them. The CDR3 runs to 15 residues. In this sample, this clonotype turned up a few times. A second roughly 6 to 11 cycle PCR used barcoded and J-beta primers. TCRdb re-derived calls from the 5' RACE reads in MiXCR, one entry per CDR3 protein. The data contain about a million distinct CDR3 sequences, around 54% of them singletons. The sequence was collected from a woman aged 55-70 years in good health. The sample comprised blood. V is TRBV11-3 and J is TRBJ2-1; perhaps TRBD2 as D (5 bases). In nucleotides, the CDR3 is TGTGCCAGCAGCTTAGGGGAGAGCTCCTACAATGAGCAGTTCTTC. Its translation is CASSLGESSYNEQFF.